This T cell receptor beta chain derives from a study of T cell changes during pregnancy in multiple sclerosis. V lost 5 bases, J lost 6 bases, and 7 bases stayed unmatched. CDR1 is LNHDA and CDR2 is SQIVND in the germline V gene (reference sequence). The CDR3 spans 15 residues. Assay: immunoSEQ multiplex PCR; the TCRdb copy retains only in-frame clones and omits some. Seen here are about 80,000 clones, roughly nine tenths observed once, and the top ten hold about 3%. The specimen comprised peripheral blood, sampled before pregnancy. The chain recombines TRBV19 with TRBJ2-1, with TRBD2 matching over 10 bases. This receptor was obtained from a female donor with multiple sclerosis, enrolled in a pregnancy study. CDR3 nucleotide sequence: TGTGCCAGTAGTTCTAGCGGGAGTGGGGTCAATGAGCAGTTCTTC. This gives the protein CASSSSGSGVNEQFF.